These 12 T cell receptor beta chains originate from one sample sequenced in a study of OX40 agonist ivuxolimab in advanced cancers. The assay was immunoSEQ multiplex PCR, and TCRdb's table has in-frame clones only and misses some. The data show around 94,000 clones, roughly 89% seen once. The specimen was CD4+ or CD8+ T cells sorted from blood, collected in a trial of the OX40 agonist ivuxolimab. Every receptor here comes from an adult with an advanced solid tumor such as melanoma, head and neck, liver or kidney cancer.

This clone occurred once. The V and J genes are TRBV29-1 and TRBJ2-3; D unclear. Germline V CDR1 and CDR2: SQVTM, ANQGSEA. The CDR3 length is 13 residues. V lost 4 bases and J 2 bases, leaving 10 bases between the germline ends. The CDR3 sequence: CSVGTMLTDTQYF. CDR3 coding DNA: TGCAGCGTTGGGACCATGCTCACAGATACGCAGTATTTT.

The chain carries TRBV6-6 and TRBJ1-2; D possibly corresponds to TRBD1 (5 bases). The CDR3 is made up of 13 amino acids. Germline V lookup: CDR1 MNHNY, CDR2 SVGAGI (reference sequence). The V end was cut by 7 bases, the J end by 3 bases, with 12 bases between. This chain's CDR3 is CASTPGGDYGYTF. The CDR3, as DNA: TGTGCCAGCACCCCGGGGGGTGACTATGGCTACACCTTC.

The rearrangement uses TRBV11-2 and TRBJ2-2, with a weak D call TRBD2 (5 bases). V shed 5 bases and J shed 3 bases, with 16 bases lying between them. CDR3 size: 16 residues. Germline V gives CDR1 SGHAT, CDR2 FQNNGV. The CDR3 region is CASSLTGRYDTGELFF. The CDR3 DNA is TGTGCCAGCAGCCTGACTGGGAGATACGACACCGGGGAGCTGTTTTTT.

The chain combines TRBV19 with TRBJ2-7; 7 bases are shared with TRBD1. The CDR3 is 14 amino acids. Germline V gives CDR1 LNHDA, CDR2 SQIVND (reference sequence). V shed 2 bases, J shed 2 bases, and the junction held 3 bases outside the gene matches. The chain's CDR3 is CASSIRGGTYEQYF. DNA of the CDR3: TGTGCCAGTAGTATAAGAGGGGGCACCTACGAGCAGTACTTC.

This clone has only one observation. The rearrangement joins TRBV7-3 to TRBJ2-2; 8 nucleotides match TRBD2. V lost 3 bases and J lost 6; bases outside the gene matches: 12. This CDR3 contains 17 residues. Germline assignment: CDR1 SGHTA and CDR2 FQGTGA. The CDR3 DNA reads as TGTGCCAGCAGCTTCTCCCCCGGGACTAGGGGTTCCGGGGAGCTGTTTTTT. It specifies CASSFSPGTRGSGELFF.

This chain links TRBV2 with TRBJ2-7; D gene ambiguous. The germline V gene encodes CDR1 SNHLY and CDR2 FYNNEI. The CDR3 is made up of 10 amino acids. Trimming took 8 bases from V and 3 from J, leaving 5 bases between them. CDR3 protein: CASGNYEQYF. CDR3 in DNA: TGTGCCAGCGGAAACTACGAGCAGTACTTC.

This sequence joins TRBV13 and TRBJ2-2; 7 bases are shared with TRBD2. V lost 2 bases and J lost 5; bases outside the gene matches: 5. This CDR3 has 15 amino acids. Germline loops: CDR1 PRHDT, CDR2 FYEKMQ (reference sequence). CDR3 coding DNA: TGTGCCAGCAGCTTAAGCCTAGCGGAGACCGGGGAGCTGTTTTTT. Its protein product is CASSLSLAETGELFF.

V usage is TRBV11-2 and J usage is TRBJ2-7; D possibly corresponds to TRBD1 (5 bases). Germline loops: CDR1 SGHAT, CDR2 FQNNGV. This CDR3 is 14 amino acids long. Trimming removed 1 base from V and 0 bases from J, with 7 bases in between. This CDR3 is CASSLARDSYEQYF. The CDR3 DNA reads as TGTGCCAGCAGCTTAGCCAGGGACTCCTACGAGCAGTACTTC.

V usage is TRBV5-4 and J usage is TRBJ2-7, with D perhaps matching TRBD2 (5 bases). This CDR3 has 14 residues. With 1 base removed from V and 2 bases from J, the gap between germline ends came to 10 bases. Germline CDR1 is SGHNT and CDR2 is YYREEE (reference sequence). The CDR3 DNA sequence: TGTGCCAGCAGCTTGATCAGCGGAGCCTACGAGCAGTACTTC. Its translation is CASSLISGAYEQYF.

The V call is TRBV19, the J call TRBJ2-1; 8 bases are shared with TRBD2. CDR3 size: 14 residues. Germline CDR1 reads LNHDA; CDR2 reads SQIVND (reference sequence). V was clipped by 4 bases and J by 8 bases; unmatched bases: 7. The CDR3 DNA reads as TGTGCCAGTAGTAAAGCGGGAGCGAGTGATGAGCAGTTCTTC. Its protein product is CASSKAGASDEQFF.

The V and J genes are TRBV6-5 and TRBJ1-1; D call uncertain. V shed 0 bases and J shed 1 base, with 9 bases lying between them. CDR3 length equals 15 residues. Germline CDR1 and CDR2: MNHEY and SVGAGI. For the CDR3, the DNA is TGTGCCAGCAGTTACTCGACCCCCGAGAACACTGAAGCTTTCTTT. Encoded protein: CASSYSTPENTEAFF.

The V call is TRBV2, the J call TRBJ2-3, with 7 bases identical to TRBD1. The CDR3 has 14 amino acids. Germline CDR1 is SNHLY and CDR2 is FYNNEI. V was clipped by 5 bases and J by 0 bases; unmatched bases: 2. The CDR3: CASSSDRSTDTQYF. Here the CDR3 DNA reads TGTGCCAGCAGTTCGGACAGGAGCACAGATACGCAGTATTTT.